This T cell receptor beta chain was recovered during a study of shared T cell receptors in the human thymus. Germline V gene sequence: CDR1 SGHRS, CDR2 YFSETQ. The CDR3 totals 16 residues. V was trimmed by 0 bases and J by 4 bases, leaving 16 bases between them. Libraries were prepared by immunoSEQ multiplex PCR; TCRdb keeps only in-frame clonotypes and omits some of them. The sample lists around 730,000 clones; 80% to 90% were seen once. The data were also submitted as part of a second study, on human thymus T cells. As that study records: Donation was from healthy Finnish infants who were having corrective surgery that addressed congenital heart defects.

The sample taken for sequencing was thymocytes. This clonotype was obtained from a girl under two years old with a congenital heart defect. The rearrangement joins TRBV5-1 to TRBJ1-2, with a possible D match to TRBD1 (6 bases). The CDR3, as DNA: TGCGCCAGCAGCTTGGAACAGGGAATGAGTAGCTATGGCTACACCTTC. This gives the protein CASSLEQGMSSYGYTF.